The 21 T cell receptor beta chains in this list originate from one sample, sequenced in a study of low-dose radiotherapy and immunotherapy resistance in tumors. Both TCRalpha and TCRbeta chains were reverse transcribed with V-gene-specific primers. The authors amplified TCRs for 20 PCR cycles with a constant-region primer and a V-primer adapter. In TCRdb, the reads were re-called with MiXCR into one record per CDR3 protein. The data show 9,500 to 15,000 distinct CDR3 sequences, with roughly 80% seen just once and roughly 3.2% held by the top ten. All receptors come from a human donor with advanced metastatic prostate, ovarian, gallbladder or colorectal cancer (not recorded which). This table probably holds off-target reads from a library built for another chain.

The chain employs TRBV7-4 and TRBJ2-1; no clear D. This CDR3 region has 13 residues. Germline CDR1 SGHVT, CDR2 SQSDAQ. Trimming pared 2 bases from V and 9 bases from J, leaving 11 bases between. The CDR3 bases are TGTGCCAGCAGCTTACGAGGTTTCGGTGAGCAGTTCTTC. Protein: CASSLRGFGEQFF. Complete variable domain (other parts from reference TRBV7-4 and TRBJ2-1): GAGVSQSPRYKVAKRGRDVALRCDSISGHVTLYWYRQTLGQGSEVLTYSQSDAQRDKSGRPSGRFSAERPERSVSTLKIQRTEQGDSAVYLCASSLRGFGEQFFGPGTRLTVL.

The J gene is TRBJ2-5, the V gene TRBV14; no firm D call. Germline CDR1 reads SGHDN; CDR2 reads FVKESK. Trimming removed 3 bases from V and 5 bases from J, with 16 bases in between. The CDR3 spans 15 residues. DNA for the CDR3: TGTGCCAGCAGCCAGGGAAGAGCGACGAAGGAGACCCAGTACTTC. This gives the protein CASSQGRATKETQYF.

The V call is TRBV6-5, the J call TRBJ2-5; TRBD1 agrees at 7 bases. With 4 bases clipped from V and 5 bases from J, the junction kept 10 bases outside the gene matches. The CDR3 is 15 residues long. CDR1 and CDR2 (germline): MNHEY, SVGAGI. DNA of the CDR3: TGTGCCAGCAGTTTCTTAACAGGGGAAGACGAGACCCAGTACTTC. Protein: CASSFLTGEDETQYF.

This clonotype appeared a single time. The chain is built from TRBV20-1 and TRBJ2-1; tentative D call: TRBD2 (6 bases). Trimming shortened V by 2 bases and J by 0 bases, and 14 bases separated the two germline ends. In germline, CDR1 is DFQATT, CDR2 SNEGSKA (reference sequence). This CDR3 contains 16 residues. Written as DNA, the CDR3 is TGCAGTGCTAGACCGAAACTAGCTTACTCCTACAATGAGCAGTTCTTC. Its translation: CSARPKLAYSYNEQFF.

The chain couples TRBV10-3 to TRBJ2-7; TRBD2 matches 10 bases. The CDR3 contains 16 residues. The V and J ends lost 6 bases and 0 bases, in that order; junction bases with no gene match: 8. CDR1 ENHRY and CDR2 SYGVKD come from the germline V gene. The CDR3 coding sequence is TGTGCCATCAGCCAAACTAGCGGGGATAGCTCCTACGAGCAGTACTTC. Amino acids: CAISQTSGDSSYEQYF.

The chain links TRBV5-1 to TRBJ2-1, with D unresolved. Trimming stripped 1 base from V and 0 bases from J, with 8 bases between. This CDR3 spans 15 amino acids. Germline values: CDR1 SGHRS, CDR2 YFSETQ. The DNA for the CDR3 is TGCGCCAGCAGCTTGCGGTCAAGCTCCTACAATGAGCAGTTCTTC. Translating it yields CASSLRSSSYNEQFF.

The V gene is TRBV7-2, the J gene TRBJ1-5; D uncertain. The germline V and J ends were trimmed by 5 bases and 5 bases, with 7 bases remaining between them. There are 12 residues in the CDR3. CDR1 is SGHTA, CDR2 FQGNSA, per germline. CDR3 region: CASSPPDQPQHF. In nucleotides, the CDR3 is TGTGCCAGCAGCCCCCCTGATCAGCCCCAGCATTTT. The variable domain in full, completed from reference TRBV7-2 and TRBJ1-5, reads GAGVSQSPSNKVTEKGKDVELRCDPISGHTALYWYRQSLGQGLEFLIYFQGNSAPDKSGLPSDRFSAERTGGSVSTLTIQRTQQEDSAVYLCASSPPDQPQHFGDGTRLSIL.

DNA for the CDR3: TGCGCCAGCAGCTTGTCAGGGTCTTGGGGGATGAACACTGAAGCTTTCTTT. Translation: CASSLSGSWGMNTEAFF. The rearrangement links TRBV5-1 to TRBJ1-1; TRBD1 is a possible D gene (5 bases). V was trimmed by 1 base and J by 0 bases, leaving 16 bases between them. The CDR3 covers 17 residues. CDR1 and CDR2 (germline): SGHRS, YFSETQ.

The CDR3 nucleotides read TGCGCCAGCAGCTTGGGTGCAGGGGAGAATACTGAAGCTTTCTTT. Amino acids: CASSLGAGENTEAFF. The chain joins TRBV5-1 to TRBJ1-1, with D possibly TRBD1 on 6 matching bases. CDR3 length: 15 amino acids. Germline CDR1 reads SGHRS; CDR2 reads YFSETQ. The germline V and J ends were trimmed by 0 bases and 5 bases, with 14 bases remaining between them.

This clonotype was counted a few times. This chain joins TRBV5-6 and TRBJ2-3; 10 positions agree with TRBD2. The CDR3 length is 15 residues. The junction had 5 bases not matched to a gene; V was cut back by 2 bases and J by 5 bases. Germline lookup yields CDR1 SGHDT and CDR2 YYEEEE. The CDR3 loop reads CASSFWTSGRDTQYF. CDR3 in DNA: TGTGCCAGCAGCTTTTGGACTAGCGGAAGAGATACGCAGTATTTT.

V gene TRBV6-1 combines with J gene TRBJ2-7; perhaps D is TRBD1 or TRBD2 (5 bases each). V gave up 3 bases and J gave up 7 bases, with 13 bases separating them. Germline-derived CDR1 and CDR2 are MNHNS and SASEGT. CDR3 size: 13 residues. CDR3 in DNA: TGTGCCAGCAGTGATTTGGGGGTCGGGGAGCAGTACTTC. It specifies CASSDLGVGEQYF.

This clonotype was picked up a small number of times. This rearrangement joins TRBV6-1 to TRBJ2-7, with a possible D match to TRBD2 (7 bases). Between the trimmed V and J ends, which lost 5 bases and 4 bases, there was a span of 15 bases. Germline loops: CDR1 MNHNS, CDR2 SASEGT. The CDR3 consists of 14 residues. As DNA, the CDR3 is TGTGCCAGCAGTCTACGGGGGGCGGTTTACGAGCAGTACTTC. This translates into CASSLRGAVYEQYF.

The table lists this clonotype with a count of one. The rearrangement joins TRBV30 to TRBJ1-1, with D tentatively TRBD1 (5 bases). Trimming took 8 bases from V and 0 from J, leaving 13 bases between them. This CDR3 comprises 13 residues. The germline V gene has CDR1 GTSNPN and CDR2 SVGIG (reference sequence). CDR3 DNA: TGTGCCAGTTACAGGTCTTTGAACACTGAAGCTTTCTTT. This sequence encodes CASYRSLNTEAFF.

This clonotype has more than one count but fewer than ten. The CDR3 DNA is TGTGCCTGGACAGGGGTCATTTCCAATTCACCCCTCCACTTT. This sequence encodes CAWTGVISNSPLHF. The chain combines TRBV30 with TRBJ1-6, with D possibly being TRBD1 (6 bases). The CDR3 totals 14 residues. V shed 4 bases and J shed 7 bases, with 14 bases lying between them. Germline CDR1 and CDR2: GTSNPN and SVGIG (reference sequence).

The CDR3 protein is CASSQDMFQETQYF. In DNA, the CDR3 is TGTGCCAGCAGCCAAGATATGTTCCAAGAGACCCAGTACTTC. The V gene is TRBV14, the J gene TRBJ2-5; no definite D call. Trimming cost V 0 bases and J 1 base, with 6 bases left between them. The CDR3 covers 14 residues. Germline CDR1 SGHDN, CDR2 FVKESK.

V gene TRBV6-2 or TRBV6-3 combines with J gene TRBJ2-7, with 7 bases matching TRBD1. The CDR3 runs 16 residues. The V segment lost 2 bases and the J segment 3 bases; nucleotides outside the gene matches: 10. Germline V lookup: CDR1 MNHEY, CDR2 SVGEGT. The CDR3: CASSYKITGAIYEQYF. The CDR3 DNA reads as TGTGCCAGCAGTTACAAAATAACAGGGGCAATCTACGAGCAGTACTTC.

The V and J genes are TRBV5-1 and TRBJ2-7; 14 bases are shared with TRBD2. V lost 4 bases to trimming and J lost 7 bases; unmatched junction nucleotides: 7. CDR1 is SGHRS and CDR2 is YFSETQ in the germline V gene. The CDR3 has 15 residues. CDR3 amino acids: CASSAGLAGAREQYF. Written as DNA, the CDR3 is TGCGCCAGCAGCGCGGGACTAGCGGGAGCCCGAGAGCAGTACTTC.

This clonotype was observed a few times. This chain connects TRBV5-1 to TRBJ2-1; no definite D call. Trimming removed 0 bases at V and 7 bases at J, with 8 bases between. The CDR3 has 13 amino acids. The germline V gene encodes CDR1 SGHRS and CDR2 YFSETQ. CDR3 bases: TGCGCCAGCAGCTTGGAGCTAGTGAATGAGCAGTTCTTC. Translating it yields CASSLELVNEQFF.

The V gene is TRBV27, the J gene TRBJ1-1; tentative D call: TRBD1 (6 bases). CDR3 length equals 14 residues. Per the germline V gene, CDR1 is MNHEY and CDR2 is SMNVEV (reference sequence). V lost 6 bases and J 4 bases, leaving 15 bases between the germline ends. The CDR3 coding sequence is TGTGCCAGCAGGATGGATCGAGGGGGCACTGAAGCTTTCTTT. It yields the protein CASRMDRGGTEAFF.

The chain is built from TRBV5-1 and TRBJ2-1; no reliable D call. CDR1 and CDR2 from the germline V gene are SGHRS and YFSETQ. V was pared by 2 bases and J by 4 bases, with 13 bases between. The CDR3 spans 15 residues. CDR3 sequence (DNA): TGCGCCAGCAGCTTTCTTCCCGGTACATACAATGAGCAGTTCTTC. It specifies CASSFLPGTYNEQFF. Complete variable domain (other parts from reference TRBV5-1 and TRBJ2-1): KAGVTQTPRYLIKTRGQQVTLSCSPISGHRSVSWYQQTPGQGLQFLFEYFSETQRNKGNFPGRFSGRQFSNSRSEMNVSTLELGDSALYLCASSFLPGTYNEQFFGPGTRLTVL.

This chain joins TRBV29-1 and TRBJ2-3; no clear D. CDR1 and CDR2 (germline): SQVTM, ANQGSEA. This CDR3 has 15 amino acids. Trimming removed 7 bases at V and 0 bases at J, with 17 bases between. Here the CDR3 reads CSAASSAESTDTQYF. The CDR3 coding sequence is TGCAGCGCTGCGAGTTCGGCGGAGAGCACAGATACGCAGTATTTT.